This TCR beta chain was recorded in a study of cytomegalovirus exposure and HLA in healthy donors (dated by TCRdb to about 2017). Study-level background: According to an earlier analysis of a few hundred of the donors, 150 million to 200 million T cells yielded 90 million to 140 million unique TCR beta sequences and 276 Gb of sequence data. An early release covering around 630 HLA-typed donors comprised 250 to 350 gigabases of sequencing data and 85 million or so unique TCR sequences. The genetic ancestry cluster associated with self-reported Caucasian donors included around four fifths of the roughly 400 genotyped donors. The study aimed to test whether cataloging public T cell receptors could reveal signatures of past pathogen exposure. Using immunosequencing, the study profiled T cell repertoires from some 670 subjects and related those repertoires to cytomegalovirus serostatus. In addition to the first cohort of approximately 650 subjects, a separate validation cohort of approximately 130 different subjects was used. The study combined high-throughput TCR immunosequencing, statistical association of individual TCRs with disease status, and machine learning to predict cytomegalovirus infection status. In a later analysis, previously published TCR beta repertoires from hundreds of donors were re-analyzed and high-resolution HLA genotyping was added so that TCR occurrence patterns could be studied. Rather than drawing on any new phenotypic data, the later analysis identified candidate immune exposures from TCR beta sequences and the way those sequences occurred across donors. To decide whether each TCR beta V gene segment behaved as functional or pseudogenic, an earlier analysis of approximately 600 of the donors relied on high-throughput TCR beta sequencing. Donor age, sex, ethnicity and CMV serostatus were compiled alongside the repertoire data. Genome-wide SNP genotypes for about 65% of the 666 donors were used in a later genetic analysis, which treated that subset as a discovery cohort. Every discovery cohort repertoire had been produced on one sequencing platform. Class I and class II HLA loci were covered by the typing at four-digit resolution. Typing coverage varied by locus: roughly 629-640 donors for A, B, C, DRB1 and DQB1; more than 500 for DQA1; around 610 for DPA1; under 490 for DPB1. About five DR-DQ haplotypes were handled as single units for association and clustering, since linkage in the cohort was strong. Among a few hundred genotyped donors of the cohort, an average of approximately 230,000 unique TCR beta nucleotide sequences were sequenced per donor, 15% to 20% of them non-productive.

Receptors were amplified or captured by the immunoSEQ multiplex PCR assay. For the multiplex PCR, a mixture combining 60 forward primers for TCR Vbeta segments and 13 reverse primers for TCR Jbeta segments was used. Amplification of the CDR3 region of rearranged TCR beta genes was performed with a multiplex PCR assay on genomic DNA. On the Illumina HiSeq System, the amplified TCR beta libraries were sequenced as 87-base-pair reads. Regarding the original processing steps: A later analysis tallied around 80 million unique TCR beta chains across the approximately 670 repertoires, and approximately 12 million of those chains were shared by two or more donors. A nearest-neighbor algorithm error-corrected the raw reads and collapsed the reads into unique sequences, merging closely related sequences to remove PCR and sequencing errors. Alignment of CDR3 sequences to IMGT reference sequences was used to assign V, D and J gene segments. For a sequence to be retained, a match of at least six nucleotides to both a V gene segment and a J gene segment was required. A rearrangement was called productive if the CDR3 had no stop codons and remained in frame with V and J, and every other rearrangement was called non-productive. CDR3 was defined by IMGT convention, running from the second conserved V-encoded cysteine to the conserved J-encoded phenylalanine. The earlier analysis of about 610 of the donors excluded sequences that lacked an unambiguous match to a single V gene segment. In an earlier analysis of a few hundred of the donors, V segments were called functional above 56.7% productive rearrangements and were called segregating when the between-donor standard deviation exceeded 5%. A statistical classification framework was developed to diagnose cytomegalovirus status using the catalog of TCR beta chain sequences. V and J gene assignment, in a later analysis, came from comparing TCR nucleotide sequences with IMGT/GENE-DB human TR gene sequences. Using the TCRdist pipeline, a later analysis assigned CDR3 sequences along with most-parsimonious VDJ recombination scenarios. In a later analysis, every TCR beta chain was defined by the combination of its CDR3 amino acid sequence and its V-gene family, and reads without a unique V-gene family were dropped. In a later analysis, approximately 640 highly shared, low-generation-probability nucleotide sequences were removed to address suspected cross-contamination and a sequencing artifact. In a later analysis, a clonal expansion index was calculated for each public chain from normalized within-repertoire ranks of inferred template counts. A later analysis computed generation probabilities with a VDJ recombination model fitted to out-of-frame rearrangements, and checked the results against IGoR. In a later analysis, TCR-TCR, TCR-HLA and TCR-CMV co-occurrence was scored with hypergeometric tests, and a repertoire-size bias correction was applied to TCR pairs. To estimate false discovery rates, a later analysis permuted the HLA or CMV assignments 20 times. A later analysis grouped co-occurring TCRs with DBSCAN, adding TCRdist sequence similarity when clustering within HLA-allele-positive subsets. Repertoires with fewer than 30,000 or more than 120,000 public chains were left out of co-occurrence clustering, as were four to six repertoires with anomalous nucleotide sharing. TCRdb mirrors the immuneACCESS table, restricted to in-frame sequences. Some clones are absent from its copies; in checked studies, under half trace to an unresolved V gene, and the reason for the others is unknown. For V, J and clone size, that table is used; D and trimming come from the DNA. For this sample the table gives approximately 120,000 clones, of which approximately 70% were detected only once. The ten largest clones represent 8.4% of the sample.

Trimming takes 1 base off V and 15 bases off J; junction bases not matched to a gene: 4. The CDR3 holds 12 amino acids from the cysteine to the phenylalanine. The DNA shown is the 36-base CDR3, in frame from base 1. The CDR1 and CDR2 encoded by the germline V gene are MNHNS and SASEGT. The cohort comprised 550 to 700 healthy bone marrow donors. At the time of sampling, every cohort member was nominally healthy, though immune exposures that went unrecorded were likely present. The donor was CMV seronegative and was included in the group of about 400 seronegative cohort members. Every donor gave a peripheral blood sample, and the peripheral blood mononuclear cells from that sample were used for TCR beta sequencing. The Qiagen DNeasy Blood Extraction Kit was used to extract genomic DNA from the blood cell samples. General study outcomes and caveats: According to the authors, the approach could potentially be generalized to other disease states and immunological phenotypes. A cluster of highly shared sequence variants was judged likely to be a technical artifact of the sequencing pipeline. Linkage disequilibrium might explain the correlated functional status among segregating V segments, but an unknown experimental factor could not be excluded. While some public TCRs were present in many individuals, most TCR sequences turned up only very rarely across donors. In an earlier analysis of more than 500 of the donors, most TCR beta V segments appeared in productive rearrangements about 90% or about 30% of the time, broadly matching IMGT annotations. In a later genetic analysis, fewer N-insertions in productive TCRs were reported among donors in an Asian-associated ancestry cluster than the roughly 700-donor mean. The only immune exposure information available for the cohort was CMV serostatus. In a later analysis, TCR association rates were found to vary across HLA loci, with the most associated TCRs seen for DRB1 alleles and the fewest for HLA-C alleles. A few of the identified cytomegalovirus-associated TCR beta chains were confirmed in vitro to be specific for cytomegalovirus antigens. V-gene and J-gene trimming of TCR beta chains was associated with a missense DCLRE1C variant in a later genetic analysis, and the association was replicated in an independent cohort. Because counts were too low, about 18 rarely observed V segments, including chromosome 9 orphons, were left out of the earlier analysis of a few hundred of the donors. Compared with equally common non-associated chains, HLA-associated TCR beta chains in a later analysis were more clonally expanded and had lower generation probabilities. When HLA alleles, especially DR and DQ, strongly co-occurred, attributing TCR associations to individual alleles was difficult. Some IMGT-functional V segments, including TRBV6-2 and TRBV6-3, could not be distinguished by the 87-base-pair reads and were therefore excluded. Specific HLA alleles were associated with 15,000 to 20,000 TCR beta sequences at a false discovery rate of 0.05 in a later analysis. A further reported finding was that TCR beta sequences accurately predicted the HLA-A and HLA-B alleles for most subjects in the first cohort. Because HLA typing was missing for some donors at each locus, association tests included only the typed subset. According to a later analysis, parvovirus B19, influenza, CMV and Epstein-Barr virus appeared linked to several top co-occurrence clusters. A later analysis found that most CMV-associated TCR beta chains appeared HLA-restricted, with HLA associations seemingly driven largely by CMV exposure. Sequencing depth was assumed to be roughly uniform across donors in the presence/absence analyses, though that assumption may not hold. The classifier was reported to diagnose cytomegalovirus status with high specificity and sensitivity in both the original cohort and the validation cohort. The study listed 150 to 200 TCR beta chains as associated with cytomegalovirus. This cohort had only TCR beta chains sequenced, and the lack of alpha or paired-chain data limited which features could be detected.

Note on this clone: Its cognate antigen has yet to be identified. Base qualities are not provided; no much larger clone lies one nucleotide away.

The sequence was obtained from a man aged 40-49 years in good health and CMV-seronegative. Recombination joined TRBV6-1 with TRBJ2-1; 9 bases in the junction line up with TRBD2. Sequenced input: PBMCs. The bases read TGTGCCAGCAGTGAAGAGCGGGGGGCGACGTTCTTC. Its protein reads: CASSEERGATFF.